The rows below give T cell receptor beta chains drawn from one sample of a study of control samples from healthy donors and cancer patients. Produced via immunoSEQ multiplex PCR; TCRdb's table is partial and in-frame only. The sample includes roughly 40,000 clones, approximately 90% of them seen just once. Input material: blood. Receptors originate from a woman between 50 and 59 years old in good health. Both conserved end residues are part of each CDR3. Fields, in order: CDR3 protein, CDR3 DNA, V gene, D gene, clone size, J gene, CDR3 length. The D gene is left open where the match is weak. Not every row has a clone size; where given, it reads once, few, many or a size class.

CDR3aa: CASRDTILGGYTF
CDR3nt: TGTGCCTCCCGGGACACCATCTTAGGGGGCTACACCTTC
v_gene: TRBV9
d_gene: NA
abundance: once
j_gene: TRBJ1-2
len: 13

CDR3aa: CASRTNSYGYTF
CDR3nt: TGTGCCAGTAGGACAAACTCCTATGGCTACACCTTC
v_gene: TRBV19
d_gene: NA
abundance: NA
j_gene: TRBJ1-2
len: 12

CDR3aa: CATQDGSVWETQYF
CDR3nt: TGTGCCACCCAGGACGGATCCGTGTGGGAGACCCAGTACTTC
v_gene: TRBV5-4
d_gene: NA
abundance: NA
j_gene: TRBJ2-5
len: 14

CDR3aa: CASRLTGGGNQPQHF
CDR3nt: TGTGCCAGCAGGTTAACAGGGGGGGGCAATCAGCCCCAGCATTTT
v_gene: TRBV28
d_gene: TRBD1
abundance: NA
j_gene: TRBJ1-5
len: 15

CDR3aa: CASSPGTYEQYF
CDR3nt: TGTGCCAGCAGCCCGGGGACCTACGAGCAGTACTTC
v_gene: TRBV6-5
d_gene: NA
abundance: NA
j_gene: TRBJ2-7
len: 12

CDR3aa: CASSELLGRSEQYF
CDR3nt: TGTGCCAGCAGTGAATTATTAGGGCGGAGCGAGCAGTACTTC
v_gene: TRBV2
d_gene: NA
abundance: NA
j_gene: TRBJ2-7
len: 14

CDR3aa: CASSLGRATYNEQFF
CDR3nt: TGTGCCAGCAGCTTAGGCAGGGCGACCTACAATGAGCAGTTCTTC
v_gene: TRBV7-3
d_gene: NA
abundance: NA
j_gene: TRBJ2-1
len: 15

CDR3aa: CASSLVGYEQYF
CDR3nt: TGTGCCAGCAGCTTAGTAGGTTACGAGCAGTACTTC
v_gene: TRBV7-8
d_gene: NA
abundance: NA
j_gene: TRBJ2-7
len: 12

CDR3aa: CASSLDLISSYEQYF
CDR3nt: TGTGCCAGCAGCTTAGATCTCATAAGTTCCTACGAGCAGTACTTC
v_gene: TRBV11-2
d_gene: NA
abundance: NA
j_gene: TRBJ2-7
len: 15

CDR3aa: CASSQGRNTEAFF
CDR3nt: TGTGCCAGCAGCCAGGGCAGGAACACTGAAGCTTTCTTT
v_gene: TRBV7-2
d_gene: NA
abundance: few
j_gene: TRBJ1-1
len: 13

CDR3aa: CASSPGQGSSYEQYF
CDR3nt: TGTGCCAGCAGTCCCGGACAGGGCTCAAGTTACGAGCAGTACTTC
v_gene: TRBV2
d_gene: TRBD1
abundance: NA
j_gene: TRBJ2-7
len: 15

CDR3aa: CAISSGLAGGGYQETQYF
CDR3nt: TGTGCCATCAGTTCAGGACTAGCGGGGGGCGGGTACCAAGAGACCCAGTACTTC
v_gene: TRBV10-3
d_gene: TRBD2
abundance: once
j_gene: TRBJ2-5
len: 18